This T cell receptor beta chain was captured in a study of control samples from healthy donors and cancer patients. Some clones are missing from TCRdb's copy, which holds only in-frame ones; the method was immunoSEQ multiplex PCR. This table holds 90,000 to 100,000 clones, approximately 81% found once. The CDR3 loop spans 15 amino acids. V was cut by 2 bases and J by 7 bases, with 15 bases left in between. Germline assignment: CDR1 LNHDA and CDR2 SQIVND (reference sequence). Input material: blood. The V and J genes are TRBV19 and TRBJ2-1; D is undetermined. This clonotype was sampled from a woman aged 25 to 39 in good health. The DNA for the CDR3 is TGTGCCAGTAGTATAAAGGTCCGTACAACGAATGAGCAGTTCTTC. Protein product: CASSIKVRTTNEQFF.